A single sample gave rise to the 3 T cell receptor beta chains below, sequenced in a study of blood T cells in healthy people across ages. Using a J-beta primer mix together with a sample-barcoded 5' primer, a second PCR was run for about 6 to 11 cycles. TCRdb independently ran MiXCR on the 5' RACE reads; one entry per CDR3 protein. The table shows about a million distinct CDR3 sequences, with 45% to 60% occurring only once. The sequenced material came from blood. The receptors shown here come from a woman in her sixties in good health.

This clonotype was counted only a few times. The chain recombines TRBV29-1 with TRBJ1-2; TRBD1 might be the D (6 bases). CDR1 SQVTM and CDR2 ANQGSEA come from the germline V gene. This CDR3 contains 17 residues. V was pared by 0 bases and J by 4 bases, with 21 bases between. In DNA form, the CDR3 reads TGCAGCGTTGAAGATTGGGGGCGCGACGCGAGATTCTATGGCTACACCTTC. Amino acids: CSVEDWGRDARFYGYTF.

This chain uses TRBV28 with TRBJ2-1, with D unresolved. V shed 3 bases and J shed 2 bases, with 8 bases lying between them. The CDR3 has 14 amino acids. The germline CDR1 and CDR2 sequences are MDHEN and SYDVKM. CDR3 residues: CASSLLTAYNEQFF. CDR3 DNA: TGTGCCAGCAGTTTGTTGACGGCCTACAATGAGCAGTTCTTC.

This sequence joins TRBV28 and TRBJ1-3; D is ambiguous. Germline V gene data show CDR1 as MDHEN and CDR2 as SYDVKM. The CDR3 covers 14 residues. Trimming removed 4 bases from V and 8 bases from J, with 15 bases in between. CDR3 in amino acids: CASSSSRWRDTIYF. DNA of the CDR3: TGTGCCAGCAGTTCTAGCCGATGGAGGGACACCATATATTTT. Full variable domain (outside the CDR3, taken from reference TRBV28 and TRBJ1-3): DVKVTQSSRYLVKRTGEKVFLECVQDMDHENMFWYRQDPGLGLRLIYFSYDVKMKEKGDIPEGYSVSREKKERFSLILESASTNQTSMYLCASSSSRWRDTIYFGEGSWLTVV.